These 11 T cell receptor beta chains originate from one sample sequenced in a study of monozygotic twins with inflammatory bowel disease. TCRdb reprocessed the 5' RACE reads and reports one entry per CDR3 protein, with no DNA. The specimen's table records around 400,000 distinct CDR3 sequences. What was sequenced was blood. These receptors were obtained from a human donor with ulcerative colitis or Crohn's disease, or a healthy co-twin of an affected twin (not recorded which).

V gene TRBV21-1 combines with J gene TRBJ2-1; TCRdb gives TRBD1 as the D gene, but with no DNA this cannot be confirmed. TRBV21-1 is listed as a pseudogene. The CDR3 spans 16 residues. The CDR3 reads CASSGGHPSSYNEQFF.

This chain connects TRBV10-3 to TRBJ1-6. Germline CDR1 ENHRY, CDR2 SYGVKD. The CDR3 covers 17 residues. CDR3 sequence reads: CAISAVSPAIYNSPLHF.

CDR3 residues: CSVALRQDNEQFF. This sequence joins TRBV29-1 and TRBJ2-1; TCRdb picks TRBD1, but there is no DNA to check that call. Germline V gene data show CDR1 as SQVTM and CDR2 as ANQGSEA. CDR3 size: 13 residues.

V usage is TRBV30 and J usage is TRBJ1-2; TCRdb picks TRBD1, but there is no DNA to check that call. Germline CDR1 is GTSNPN and CDR2 is SVGIG (reference sequence). The CDR3 has 13 residues. The CDR3 is CAWSQTGLYGYTF.

The gene calls are TRBV5-1 and TRBJ2-7; TCRdb reports TRBD1, a call that lacks DNA to check it against. This CDR3 spans 17 amino acids. Germline V gene lookup returns CDR1 SGHRS and CDR2 YFSETQ. CDR3 residues: CASSLALTGGESYEQYF.

The CDR3 reads CASSEANTGPYNEQFF. V and J are TRBV6-1 and TRBJ2-1; the D call from TCRdb, TRBD1, cannot be confirmed without DNA. Germline assignment: CDR1 MNHNS and CDR2 SASEGT. CDR3 length: 16 amino acids.

The chain employs TRBV29-1 and TRBJ2-5. Germline values: CDR1 SQVTM, CDR2 ANQGSEA. This CDR3 region has 13 residues. The CDR3 loop is CSVDRLERETQYF.

The chain links TRBV3-1 to TRBJ2-3; TCRdb outputs TRBD1, but without DNA this stays unchecked. This CDR3 has 13 residues. Per the germline V gene, CDR1 is LGHDT and CDR2 is YNNKEL (reference sequence). This CDR3 is CASSPRGRDTQYF.

The rearrangement uses TRBV27 and TRBJ1-4; the TRBD1 assignment by TCRdb is unverifiable without DNA. Per germline, CDR1 MNHEY and CDR2 SMNVEV (reference sequence). The CDR3 is made up of 15 amino acids. The CDR3 is CASSLSWGGEEKLFF. Using reference TRBV27 and TRBJ1-4 for the parts outside the CDR3, the full variable domain is EAQVTQNPRYLITVTGKKLTVTCSQNMNHEYMSWYRQDPGLGLRQIYYSMNVEVTDKGDVPEGYKVSRKEKRNFPLILESPSPNQTSLYFCASSLSWGGEEKLFFGSGTQLSVL.

The chain links TRBV3-1 to TRBJ2-3; TCRdb designates TRBD1, a call that cannot be tested without DNA. Germline V lookup: CDR1 LGHDT, CDR2 YNNKEL (reference sequence). There are 17 residues in the CDR3. CDR3 in amino acids: CASSQVVSGRGTDTQYF.

The chain has TRBV5-1 and TRBJ2-5; TCRdb proposes TRBD2, but this gene call is untestable without DNA. The CDR3 has 16 amino acids. Per the germline V gene, CDR1 is SGHRS and CDR2 is YFSETQ. The CDR3 spells CASSPDEGRPWETQYF.